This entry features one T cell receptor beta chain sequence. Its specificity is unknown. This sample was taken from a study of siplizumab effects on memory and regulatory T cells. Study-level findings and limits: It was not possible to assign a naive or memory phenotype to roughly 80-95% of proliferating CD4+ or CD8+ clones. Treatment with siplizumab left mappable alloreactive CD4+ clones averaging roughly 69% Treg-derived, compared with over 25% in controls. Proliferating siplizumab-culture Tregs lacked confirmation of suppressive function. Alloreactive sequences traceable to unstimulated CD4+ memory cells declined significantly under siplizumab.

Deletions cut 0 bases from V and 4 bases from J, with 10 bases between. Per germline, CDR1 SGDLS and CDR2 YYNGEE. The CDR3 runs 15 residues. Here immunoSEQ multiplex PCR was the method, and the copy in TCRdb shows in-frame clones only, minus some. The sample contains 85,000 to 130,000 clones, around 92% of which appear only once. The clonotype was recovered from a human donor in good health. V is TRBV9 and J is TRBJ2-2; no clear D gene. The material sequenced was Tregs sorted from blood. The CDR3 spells CASSVGAVGTGELFF. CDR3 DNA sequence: TGTGCCAGCAGCGTAGGGGCAGTCGGCACCGGGGAGCTGTTTTTT.